These T cell receptor beta chains were read from a single sample in a study of T cell responses to AZD1222 COVID-19 vaccine. TCRdb's copy holds only in-frame clones and misses some; the assay was immunoSEQ multiplex PCR. Here the sample spans 110,000 to 150,000 clones, more than 80% being singletons. The starting material was peripheral blood, obtained on day 0 of AZD1222 vaccination. The origin of the receptors is an adult in good health. CDR3s include the opening cysteine and the closing phenylalanine or tryptophan. Fields, in order: D gene, clone size, J gene, V gene, CDR3 DNA, CDR3 protein. A D gene is named only where the DNA matches it firmly. Size tells how often a clone was seen (once, few, many) or the class of an expanded clone, and some rows leave it out.

d_gene: .; abundance: .; j_gene: TRBJ1-1; v_gene: TRBV19; CDR3nt: TGTGCCAGTAGTAGGGCAGGCATAGGGAATGGGGGTAACACTGAAGCTTTCTTT; CDR3aa: CASSRAGIGNGGNTEAFF
d_gene: .; abundance: .; j_gene: TRBJ1-3; v_gene: TRBV28; CDR3nt: TGTGCCAGCAGTCCTCAGGTGGGGGGAAACACCATATATTTT; CDR3aa: CASSPQVGGNTIYF
d_gene: .; abundance: .; j_gene: TRBJ1-1; v_gene: TRBV24-1; CDR3nt: TGTGCCACCAGTGATGATAGGACGGGAAACACTGAAGCTTTCTTT; CDR3aa: CATSDDRTGNTEAFF
d_gene: .; abundance: .; j_gene: TRBJ2-3; v_gene: TRBV6-5; CDR3nt: TGTGCCAGCAGACAAAGAAGGCCGGATACGCAGTATTTT; CDR3aa: CASRQRRPDTQYF
d_gene: .; abundance: .; j_gene: TRBJ1-6; v_gene: TRBV14; CDR3nt: TGTGCCAGCAGCCCTCAGAGACGGGGAAATTCACCCCTCCACTTT; CDR3aa: CASSPQRRGNSPLHF
d_gene: .; abundance: .; j_gene: TRBJ2-1; v_gene: TRBV18; CDR3nt: TGTGCCAGCTCACCCCCCCGGGGTAGCTCGGAGGTCTCCTACAATGAGCAGTTCTTC; CDR3aa: CASSPPRGSSEVSYNEQFF
d_gene: .; abundance: .; j_gene: TRBJ1-2; v_gene: TRBV30; CDR3nt: TGTGCCTGGACCCAACTGGGCAGGGATGAAGATGGCTACACCTTC; CDR3aa: CAWTQLGRDEDGYTF
d_gene: .; abundance: .; j_gene: TRBJ1-2; v_gene: TRBV23-1; CDR3nt: TGCGCCAGCAGTCAAGGCAGGCAAGTCTATGGCTACACCTTC; CDR3aa: CASSQGRQVYGYTF
d_gene: .; abundance: .; j_gene: TRBJ1-4; v_gene: TRBV18; CDR3nt: TGTGCCAGCTCACCACAGCCCCCCCGAAACAGGGTGGCCAATGAAAAACTGTTTTTT; CDR3aa: CASSPQPPRNRVANEKLFF
d_gene: .; abundance: .; j_gene: TRBJ1-6; v_gene: TRBV11-2; CDR3nt: TGTGCCAGCAGCCCTGGACCCCCGGGTTCACCCCTCCACTTT; CDR3aa: CASSPGPPGSPLHF
d_gene: .; abundance: .; j_gene: TRBJ1-6; v_gene: TRBV5-4; CDR3nt: TGTGCCAGCAGCTTGGCCTTTGGGGGCTCCTATAATTCACCCCTCCACTTT; CDR3aa: CASSLAFGGSYNSPLHF
d_gene: TRBD1; abundance: .; j_gene: TRBJ1-1; v_gene: TRBV12-5; CDR3nt: TGTGCTAGTGGTTTGGGGCGGACAGGTATGAACACTGAAGCTTTCTTT; CDR3aa: CASGLGRTGMNTEAFF
d_gene: .; abundance: .; j_gene: TRBJ2-7; v_gene: TRBV10-3; CDR3nt: TGTGCCGTAGGACAGACCTTATCCTACGAGCAGTACTTC; CDR3aa: CAVGQTLSYEQYF
d_gene: .; abundance: .; j_gene: TRBJ2-5; v_gene: TRBV5-5; CDR3nt: TGTGCCAGCAGCTTGGAGCGAGTGGGGCGGCCGACTGAGACCCAGTACTTC; CDR3aa: CASSLERVGRPTETQYF
d_gene: TRBD1; abundance: .; j_gene: TRBJ1-5; v_gene: TRBV12-5; CDR3nt: TGTGCTAGTGGTTTGGGTTATGGGACAGTGGATAGCAATCAGCCCCAGCATTTT; CDR3aa: CASGLGYGTVDSNQPQHF
d_gene: .; abundance: once; j_gene: TRBJ1-2; v_gene: TRBV5-6; CDR3nt: TGTGCCAGCAGGGTTGGGTTGGCGGACTATGGCTACACCTTC; CDR3aa: CASRVGLADYGYTF
d_gene: TRBD2; abundance: .; j_gene: TRBJ2-7; v_gene: TRBV4-2; CDR3nt: TGTGCCAGCAGCCAAGTGCTAGCGGGCATGGAGCAGTACTTC; CDR3aa: CASSQVLAGMEQYF
d_gene: .; abundance: .; j_gene: TRBJ2-2; v_gene: TRBV5-6; CDR3nt: TGTGCCAGCAGCCCCCCTGTTCCAGCGCCCGGGGAGCTGTTTTTT; CDR3aa: CASSPPVPAPGELFF
d_gene: .; abundance: .; j_gene: TRBJ2-6; v_gene: TRBV18; CDR3nt: TGTGCCAGCTCACCACTATCTCAGGGGTTATATGGGGCCAACGTCCTGACTTTC; CDR3aa: CASSPLSQGLYGANVLTF
d_gene: .; abundance: few; j_gene: TRBJ1-6; v_gene: TRBV11-2; CDR3nt: TGTGCCAGCAGCTTATTCACCGGGACGGATAATTCACCCCTCCACTTT; CDR3aa: CASSLFTGTDNSPLHF
d_gene: .; abundance: .; j_gene: TRBJ1-2; v_gene: TRBV5-6; CDR3nt: TGTGCCAGCAGCCTCCTCTTCGACGGAGGCACCTTC; CDR3aa: CASSLLFDGGTF
d_gene: .; abundance: .; j_gene: TRBJ2-5; v_gene: TRBV12-3/TRBV12-4; CDR3nt: TGTGCCAGCAGTTTAGTGGAAGGGGAGACCCAGTACTTC; CDR3aa: CASSLVEGETQYF
d_gene: .; abundance: .; j_gene: TRBJ2-1; v_gene: TRBV5-4; CDR3nt: TGTGCCAGCAGCTTGGCGGCAGGACTCGGCGAGGCCTACAATGAGCAGTTCTTC; CDR3aa: CASSLAAGLGEAYNEQFF
d_gene: .; abundance: few; j_gene: TRBJ1-2; v_gene: TRBV6-4; CDR3nt: TGTGCCAGCAGTCCCTCCGGGGGGAGCGGCTATGGCTACACCTTC; CDR3aa: CASSPSGGSGYGYTF
d_gene: .; abundance: .; j_gene: TRBJ2-5; v_gene: TRBV1; CDR3nt: TGCACCAGCAGCCAAGTTACGGGGGCCCTACCTGAAACCCAGTACTTC; CDR3aa: CTSSQVTGALPETQYF
d_gene: TRBD1; abundance: few; j_gene: TRBJ1-1; v_gene: TRBV2; CDR3nt: TGTGCCAGCAGACCCCCGGACAGGGAATTCATGAACACTGAAGCTTTCTTT; CDR3aa: CASRPPDREFMNTEAFF
d_gene: .; abundance: once; j_gene: TRBJ1-5; v_gene: TRBV19; CDR3nt: TGTGCCAGTAGTACAGGGGACGTCAATCAGCCCCAGCATTTT; CDR3aa: CASSTGDVNQPQHF
d_gene: .; abundance: .; j_gene: TRBJ1-4; v_gene: TRBV27; CDR3nt: TGTGCCAGCAGTTTATCAGGGTTGGAAAAACTGTTTTTT; CDR3aa: CASSLSGLEKLFF